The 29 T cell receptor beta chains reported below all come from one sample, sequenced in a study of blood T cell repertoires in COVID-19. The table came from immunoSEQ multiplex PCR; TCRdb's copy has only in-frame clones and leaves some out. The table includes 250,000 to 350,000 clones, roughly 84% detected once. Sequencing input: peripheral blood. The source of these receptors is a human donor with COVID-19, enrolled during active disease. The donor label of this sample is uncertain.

This chain's CDR3 is CASSPTSGTQYF. In nucleotides, the CDR3 is TGTGCCAGCAGCCCCACTAGCGGGACGCAGTATTTT. V gene TRBV11-2 combines with J gene TRBJ2-3, with 9 bases aligning to TRBD2. This CDR3 has 12 residues. The trim removed 5 bases at V and 9 bases at J, leaving 3 bases unmatched. Germline lookup yields CDR1 SGHAT and CDR2 FQNNGV.

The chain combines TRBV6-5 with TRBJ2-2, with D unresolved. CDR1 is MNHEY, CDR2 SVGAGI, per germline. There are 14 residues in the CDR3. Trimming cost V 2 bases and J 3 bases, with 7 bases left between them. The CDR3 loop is CASSYTADTGELFF. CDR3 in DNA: TGTGCCAGCAGTTACACCGCGGACACCGGGGAGCTGTTTTTT.

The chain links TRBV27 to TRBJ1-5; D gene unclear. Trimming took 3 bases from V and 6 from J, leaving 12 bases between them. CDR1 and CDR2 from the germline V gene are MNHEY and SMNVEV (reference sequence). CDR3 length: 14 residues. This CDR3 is CASSFSPESQPQHF. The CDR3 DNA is TGTGCCAGCAGTTTTAGTCCGGAGAGTCAGCCCCAGCATTTT.

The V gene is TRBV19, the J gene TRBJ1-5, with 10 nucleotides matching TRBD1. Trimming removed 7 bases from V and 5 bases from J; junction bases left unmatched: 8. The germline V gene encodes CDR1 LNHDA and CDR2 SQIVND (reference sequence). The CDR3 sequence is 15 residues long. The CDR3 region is CASTQSGTGDQPQHF. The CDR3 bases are TGTGCCAGTACTCAATCCGGGACAGGGGATCAGCCCCAGCATTTT.

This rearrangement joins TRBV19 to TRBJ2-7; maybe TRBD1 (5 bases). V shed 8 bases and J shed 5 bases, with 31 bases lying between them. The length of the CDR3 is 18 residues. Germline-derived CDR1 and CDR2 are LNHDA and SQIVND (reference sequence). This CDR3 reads CASSISADSSAFPHEQYF. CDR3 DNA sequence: TGTGCCAGTTCGATCTCTGCCGACAGCTCTGCTTTTCCACACGAGCAGTACTTC.

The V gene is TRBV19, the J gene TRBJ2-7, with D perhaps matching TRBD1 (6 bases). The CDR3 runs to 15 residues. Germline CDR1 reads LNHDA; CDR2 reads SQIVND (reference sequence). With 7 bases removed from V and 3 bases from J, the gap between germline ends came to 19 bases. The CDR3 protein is CASKAQQGLNYEQYF. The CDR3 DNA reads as TGTGCCAGTAAAGCCCAGCAGGGGCTTAACTACGAGCAGTACTTC.

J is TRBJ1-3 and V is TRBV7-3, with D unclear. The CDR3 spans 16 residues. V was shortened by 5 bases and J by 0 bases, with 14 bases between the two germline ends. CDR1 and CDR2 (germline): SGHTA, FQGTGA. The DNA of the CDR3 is TGTGCCAGCAGCGTCGATGGGCAGGTCTCTGGAAACACCATATATTTT. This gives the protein CASSVDGQVSGNTIYF.

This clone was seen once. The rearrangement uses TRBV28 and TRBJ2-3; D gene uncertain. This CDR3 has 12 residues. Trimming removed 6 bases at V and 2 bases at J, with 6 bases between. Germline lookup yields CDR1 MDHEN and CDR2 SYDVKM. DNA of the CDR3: TGTGCCAGCAGCGGAGACACAGATACGCAGTATTTT. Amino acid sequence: CASSGDTDTQYF.

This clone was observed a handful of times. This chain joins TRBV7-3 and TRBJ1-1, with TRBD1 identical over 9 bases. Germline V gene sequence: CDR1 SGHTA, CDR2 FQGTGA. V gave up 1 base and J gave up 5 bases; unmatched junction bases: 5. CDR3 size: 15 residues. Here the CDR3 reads CASSLRRTGATEAFF. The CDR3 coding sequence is TGTGCCAGCAGCTTAAGACGGACAGGGGCAACTGAAGCTTTCTTT. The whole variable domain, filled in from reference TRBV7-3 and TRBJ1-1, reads GAGVSQTPSNKVTEKGKYVELRCDPISGHTALYWYRQSLGQGPEFLIYFQGTGAADDSGLPNDRFFAVRPEGSVSTLKIQRTERGDSAVYLCASSLRRTGATEAFFGQGTRLTVV.

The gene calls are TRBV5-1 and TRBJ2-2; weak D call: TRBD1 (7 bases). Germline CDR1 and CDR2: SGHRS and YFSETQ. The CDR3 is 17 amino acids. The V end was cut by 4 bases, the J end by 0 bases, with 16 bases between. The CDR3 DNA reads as TGCGCCAGCAGCGGGGGCGGGACAGCCGCGAACACCGGGGAGCTGTTTTTT. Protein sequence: CASSGGGTAANTGELFF.

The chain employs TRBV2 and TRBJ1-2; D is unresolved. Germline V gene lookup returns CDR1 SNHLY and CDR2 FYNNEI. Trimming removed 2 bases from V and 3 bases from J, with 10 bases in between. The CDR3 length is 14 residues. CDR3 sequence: CASSESEGYYGYTF. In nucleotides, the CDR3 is TGTGCCAGCAGTGAATCAGAGGGTTACTATGGCTACACCTTC.

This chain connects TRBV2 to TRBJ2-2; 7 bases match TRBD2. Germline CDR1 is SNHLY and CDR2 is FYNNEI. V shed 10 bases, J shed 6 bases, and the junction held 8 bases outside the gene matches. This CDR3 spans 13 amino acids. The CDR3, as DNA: TGTGCCACTCGACGGGAGGATGCCGGGGAGCTGTTTTTT. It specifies CATRREDAGELFF.

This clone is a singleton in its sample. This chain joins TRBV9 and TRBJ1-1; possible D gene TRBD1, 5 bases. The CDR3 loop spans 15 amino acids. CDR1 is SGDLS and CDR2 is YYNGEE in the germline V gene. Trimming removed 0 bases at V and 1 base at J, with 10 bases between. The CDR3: CASSVGEGPNTEAFF. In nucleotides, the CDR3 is TGTGCCAGCAGCGTAGGGGAGGGGCCGAACACTGAAGCTTTCTTT.

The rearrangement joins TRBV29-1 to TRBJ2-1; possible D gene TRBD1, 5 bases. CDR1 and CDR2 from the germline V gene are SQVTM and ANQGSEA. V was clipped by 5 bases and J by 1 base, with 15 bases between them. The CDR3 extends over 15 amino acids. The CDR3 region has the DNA TGCAGCGTTCGAGGCAGGGTGGGATCCTACAATGAGCAGTTCTTC. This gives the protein CSVRGRVGSYNEQFF.

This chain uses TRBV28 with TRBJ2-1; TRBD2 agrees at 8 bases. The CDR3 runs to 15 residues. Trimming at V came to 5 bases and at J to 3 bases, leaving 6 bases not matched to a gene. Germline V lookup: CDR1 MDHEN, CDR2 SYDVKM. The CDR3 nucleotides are TGTGCCAGCAGTGGTCTAGCGGGCCGCTACAATGAGCAGTTCTTC. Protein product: CASSGLAGRYNEQFF.

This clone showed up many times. CDR3 bases: TGTGCCAGCAGTCCCGGGACAGGGTTAGAGCAGTACTTC. Translation gives CASSPGTGLEQYF. The chain links TRBV6-5 to TRBJ2-7, with 9 bases aligning to TRBD1. The CDR3 runs 13 residues. Unmatched junction bases numbered 6, after V lost 5 bases and J lost 7 bases. CDR1 MNHEY and CDR2 SVGAGI come from the germline V gene.

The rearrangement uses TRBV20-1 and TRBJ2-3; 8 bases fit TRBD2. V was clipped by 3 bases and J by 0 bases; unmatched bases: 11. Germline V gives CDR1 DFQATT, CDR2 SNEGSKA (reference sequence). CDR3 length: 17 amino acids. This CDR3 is CSASGAWTSSSTDTQYF. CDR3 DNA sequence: TGCAGTGCTAGTGGGGCATGGACTAGCAGTAGCACAGATACGCAGTATTTT.

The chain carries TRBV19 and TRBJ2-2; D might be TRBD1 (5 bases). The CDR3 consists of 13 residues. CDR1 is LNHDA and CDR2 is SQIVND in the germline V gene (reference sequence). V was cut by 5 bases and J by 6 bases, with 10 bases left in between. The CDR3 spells CASSSSGPGELFF. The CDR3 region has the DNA TGTGCCAGTAGTTCGTCAGGGCCCGGGGAGCTGTTTTTT.

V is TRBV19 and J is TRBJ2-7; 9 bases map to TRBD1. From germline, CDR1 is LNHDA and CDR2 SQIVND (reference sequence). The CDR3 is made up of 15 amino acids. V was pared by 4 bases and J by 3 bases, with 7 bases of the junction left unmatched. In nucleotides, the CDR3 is TGTGCCAGTAGTACCCGGGACAGGGAAATCTACGAGCAGTACTTC. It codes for CASSTRDREIYEQYF.

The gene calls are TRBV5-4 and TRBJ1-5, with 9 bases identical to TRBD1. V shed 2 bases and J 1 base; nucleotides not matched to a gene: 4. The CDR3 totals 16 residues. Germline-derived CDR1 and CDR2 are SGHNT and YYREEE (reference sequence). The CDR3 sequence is CASSLQGAGSNQPQHF. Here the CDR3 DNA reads TGTGCCAGCAGCTTACAGGGGGCTGGGAGCAATCAGCCCCAGCATTTT.

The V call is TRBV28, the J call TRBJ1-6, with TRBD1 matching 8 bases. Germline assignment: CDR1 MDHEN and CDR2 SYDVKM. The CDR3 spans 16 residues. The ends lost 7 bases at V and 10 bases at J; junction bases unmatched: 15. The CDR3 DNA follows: TGTGCCAGCACCTCATTGGGAGACAGGGGAGGATCACCCCTCCACTTT. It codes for CASTSLGDRGGSPLHF.

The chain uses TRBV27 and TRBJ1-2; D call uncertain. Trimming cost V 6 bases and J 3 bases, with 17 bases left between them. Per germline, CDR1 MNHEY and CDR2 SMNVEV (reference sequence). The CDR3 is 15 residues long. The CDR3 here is CASRTSVGLYYGYTF. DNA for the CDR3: TGTGCCAGCAGGACATCGGTTGGCCTTTACTATGGCTACACCTTC.

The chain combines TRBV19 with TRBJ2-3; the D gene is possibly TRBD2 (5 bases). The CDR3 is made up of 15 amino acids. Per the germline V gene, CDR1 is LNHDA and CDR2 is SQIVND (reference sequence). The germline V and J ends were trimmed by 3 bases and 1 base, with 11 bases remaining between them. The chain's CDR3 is CASSIPGTGTDTQYF. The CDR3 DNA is TGTGCCAGTAGTATTCCGGGAACCGGCACAGATACGCAGTATTTT.

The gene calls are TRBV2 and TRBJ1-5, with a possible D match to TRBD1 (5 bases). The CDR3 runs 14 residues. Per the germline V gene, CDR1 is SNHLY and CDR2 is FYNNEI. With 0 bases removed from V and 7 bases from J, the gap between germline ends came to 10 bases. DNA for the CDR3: TGTGCCAGCAGTGAAGCCCCCGGGGGGCAGCCCCAGCATTTT. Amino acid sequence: CASSEAPGGQPQHF.

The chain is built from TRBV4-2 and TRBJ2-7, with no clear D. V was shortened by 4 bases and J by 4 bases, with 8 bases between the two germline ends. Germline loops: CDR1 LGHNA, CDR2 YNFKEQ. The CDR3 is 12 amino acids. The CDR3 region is CASSPRQYEQYF. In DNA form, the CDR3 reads TGTGCCAGCAGCCCTCGACAATACGAGCAGTACTTC.

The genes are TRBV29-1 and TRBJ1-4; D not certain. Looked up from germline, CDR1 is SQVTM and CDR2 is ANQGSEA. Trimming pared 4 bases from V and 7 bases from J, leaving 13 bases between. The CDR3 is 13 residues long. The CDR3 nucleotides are TGCAGCGTTGGAGAAGTGCCGGGTGAAAAACTGTTTTTT. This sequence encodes CSVGEVPGEKLFF.

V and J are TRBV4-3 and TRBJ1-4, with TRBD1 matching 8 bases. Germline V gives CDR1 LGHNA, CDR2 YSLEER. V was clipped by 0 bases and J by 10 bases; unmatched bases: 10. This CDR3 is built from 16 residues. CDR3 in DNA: TGCGCCAGCAGCCAAGATACCGGACAGGGAGGCGTAAAACTGTTTTTT. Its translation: CASSQDTGQGGVKLFF.

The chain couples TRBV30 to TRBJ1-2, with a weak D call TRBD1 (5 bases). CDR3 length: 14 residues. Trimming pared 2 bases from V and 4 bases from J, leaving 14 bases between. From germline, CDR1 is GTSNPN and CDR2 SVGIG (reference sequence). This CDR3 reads CAWSLGRVIYGYTF. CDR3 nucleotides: TGTGCCTGGAGTCTGGGCAGGGTAATCTATGGCTACACCTTC.

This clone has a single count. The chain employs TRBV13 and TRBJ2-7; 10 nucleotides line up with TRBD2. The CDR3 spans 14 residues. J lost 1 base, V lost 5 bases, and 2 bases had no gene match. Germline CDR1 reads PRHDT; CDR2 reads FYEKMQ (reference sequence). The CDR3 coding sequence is TGTGCCAGCAGCGCTAGCGGGAGATCCTACGAGCAGTACTTC. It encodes CASSASGRSYEQYF.